The 27 T cell receptor beta chains in this list originate from one sample, sequenced in a study of response to subunit inactivated influenza vaccine. TCRdb reprocessed the RT-PCR reads via MiXCR and lists one record per CDR3 protein. The repertoire consists of about 480,000 distinct CDR3 sequences, with roughly 27% occurring once and the leading ten covering over 1.5%. The sample was CD4+ T cells sorted from PBMCs, taken less than 6 days after vaccination. These receptors were collected from a man aged 45 to 65 who received an inactivated influenza vaccine.

This clonotype has a handful of counts. The chain recombines TRBV5-4 with TRBJ2-3; TRBD1 aligns across 9 bases. Germline lookup yields CDR1 SGHNT and CDR2 YYREEE (reference sequence). With 2 bases clipped from V and 5 bases from J, the junction kept 6 bases outside the gene matches. This CDR3 is built from 15 residues. This CDR3 is CASSFGTGQLDTQYF. In DNA form, the CDR3 reads TGTGCCAGCAGCTTCGGGACAGGGCAACTAGATACGCAGTATTTT.

A few counts support this clonotype. V is TRBV7-2 and J is TRBJ1-2; D gene ambiguous. The CDR3 spans 12 residues. V lost 0 bases to trimming and J lost 8 bases, with 7 bases between them. Per the germline V gene, CDR1 is SGHTA and CDR2 is FQGNSA. This chain's CDR3 is CASSLAEWGYTF. In DNA form, the CDR3 reads TGTGCCAGCAGCTTAGCAGAGTGGGGCTACACCTTC.

This clonotype appeared many times. V is TRBV14 and J is TRBJ2-1; TRBD2 agrees at 10 bases. The CDR3 covers 12 residues. The germline CDR1 and CDR2 sequences are SGHDN and FVKESK. V dropped 5 bases and J dropped 16; count of bases not matched to a gene: 8. The CDR3 DNA sequence: TGTGCCAGCAGCTTCACCGGGACTAGCGTTTTCTTC. Amino acid sequence: CASSFTGTSVFF.

A few counts support this clonotype. This rearrangement joins TRBV24-1 to TRBJ2-1; D perhaps matches TRBD2 (6 bases). Germline CDR1 reads KGHDR; CDR2 reads SFDVKD. V was cut by 1 base and J by 3 bases, with 15 bases left in between. The length of the CDR3 is 17 residues. This chain's CDR3 is CATSDFGGRGLYNEQFF. The CDR3 bases are TGTGCCACCAGTGATTTCGGGGGACGGGGTCTCTACAATGAGCAGTTCTTC.

The chain carries TRBV11-2 and TRBJ2-2; the D gene is possibly TRBD2 (5 bases). The V end lost 1 base, the J end lost 6 bases, and 12 bases lay between the germline ends. Germline V gives CDR1 SGHAT, CDR2 FQNNGV. There are 15 residues in the CDR3. Here the CDR3 reads CASSLVSQRSGELFF. As DNA, the CDR3 is TGTGCCAGCAGCTTAGTCTCACAGCGGTCCGGGGAGCTGTTTTTT. Looking up the rest from reference TRBV11-2 and TRBJ2-2 gives the full variable domain: EAGVAQSPRYKIIEKRQSVAFWCNPISGHATLYWYQQILGQGPKLLIQFQNNGVVDDSQLPKDRFSAERLKGVDSTLKIQPAKLEDSAVYLCASSLVSQRSGELFFGEGSRLTVL.

This clonotype has just a few counts. The chain carries TRBV12-3 or TRBV12-4 and TRBJ2-3; D uncertain. With 6 bases removed from V and 2 bases from J, the gap between germline ends came to 9 bases. This CDR3 spans 13 amino acids. The CDR3, as DNA: TGTGCCAGCAGAGCGCGTTCCACAGATACGCAGTATTTT. Translating it yields CASRARSTDTQYF.

The V and J genes are TRBV11-2 and TRBJ1-1; TRBD1 is a possible D gene (6 bases). The CDR3 length is 17 residues. Germline V gene lookup returns CDR1 SGHAT and CDR2 FQNNGV. V was pared by 5 bases and J by 5 bases, with 24 bases between. The CDR3 nucleotides are TGTGCCAGCAGCCTCACCAACAACCCAGGGGTCGGGACTGAAGCTTTCTTT. This translates into CASSLTNNPGVGTEAFF.

This sequence joins TRBV12-3 or TRBV12-4 and TRBJ2-7; 8 nucleotides agree with TRBD2. With V trimmed by 10 bases and J by 1 base, 9 bases remained unmatched. The CDR3 loop spans 14 amino acids. The CDR3 reads CATTIAGYSYEQYF. Written as DNA, the CDR3 is TGTGCCACTACGATAGCGGGATATTCCTACGAGCAGTACTTC.

The chain combines TRBV9 with TRBJ2-7; D assignment may be TRBD1 or TRBD2 (6 bases each). This CDR3 region has 15 residues. With 7 bases removed from V and 3 bases from J, the gap between germline ends came to 20 bases. Germline CDR1 and CDR2: SGDLS and YYNGEE. The CDR3 reads CASSIGGSWVYEQYF. The CDR3, as DNA: TGTGCCAGCTCTATAGGGGGGAGTTGGGTCTACGAGCAGTACTTC. The full variable domain, its missing parts supplied by reference TRBV9 and TRBJ2-7, is DSGVTQTPKHLITATGQRVTLRCSPRSGDLSVYWYQQSLDQGLQFLIQYYNGEERAKGNILERFSAQQFPDLHSELNLSSLELGDSALYFCASSIGGSWVYEQYFGPGTRLTVT.

This clonotype was observed a few times. The V call is TRBV6-2 or TRBV6-3, the J call TRBJ1-1; TRBD1 might be the D (6 bases). Trimming stripped 4 bases from V and 1 base from J, with 10 bases between. CDR1 is MNHEY and CDR2 is SVGEGT in the germline V gene. This CDR3 is 14 amino acids long. The CDR3 region is CASSWGPSNTEAFF. Here the CDR3 DNA reads TGTGCCAGCAGTTGGGGGCCATCGAACACTGAAGCTTTCTTT.

The chain carries TRBV6-1 and TRBJ2-5; TRBD2 is a possible D gene (5 bases). Germline lookup yields CDR1 MNHNS and CDR2 SASEGT. Trimming shortened V by 2 bases and J by 5 bases, and 12 bases separated the two germline ends. The CDR3 runs 14 residues. CDR3 nucleotides: TGTGCCAGCAGTGAAAGGCCGGGGAGTGAGACCCAGTACTTC. The encoded protein is CASSERPGSETQYF.

The chain links TRBV3-1 to TRBJ1-2; TRBD1 aligns across 8 bases. Trimming at V came to 3 bases and at J to 4 bases, leaving 7 bases not matched to a gene. The CDR3 covers 15 residues. Germline CDR1 and CDR2: LGHDT and YNNKEL (reference sequence). CDR3 in DNA: TGTGCCAGCAGCCAGGACAGGGTAGGCGGCTATGGCTACACCTTC. Translation gives CASSQDRVGGYGYTF. Combining the CDR3 with reference TRBV3-1 and TRBJ1-2 gives the whole variable domain DTAVSQTPKYLVTQMGNDKSIKCEQNLGHDTMYWYKQDSKKFLKIMFSYNNKELIINETVPNRFSPKSPDKAHLNLHINSLELGDSAVYFCASSQDRVGGYGYTFGSGTRLTVV.

This CDR3 reads CASSFLLAGTTQETQYF. CDR3 DNA sequence: TGTGCCAGCAGTTTTTTGCTAGCGGGGACTACACAAGAGACCCAGTACTTC. The rearrangement links TRBV28 to TRBJ2-5; TRBD2 matches at 9 bases. The CDR3 length is 17 residues. J gave up 2 bases and V 3 bases, and 10 bases lay outside the gene matches. From germline, CDR1 is MDHEN and CDR2 SYDVKM. Full variable domain (rest looked up from reference TRBV28 and TRBJ2-5): DVKVTQSSRYLVKRTGEKVFLECVQDMDHENMFWYRQDPGLGLRLIYFSYDVKMKEKGDIPEGYSVSREKKERFSLILESASTNQTSMYLCASSFLLAGTTQETQYFGPGTRLLVL.

V and J are TRBV20-1 and TRBJ1-5; tentative D call: TRBD1 (5 bases). V was cut by 1 base and J by 1 base, with 11 bases left in between. The CDR3 runs to 15 residues. Germline V gives CDR1 DFQATT, CDR2 SNEGSKA (reference sequence). CDR3 sequence reads: CSARAGQGSNQPQHF. CDR3 nucleotides: TGCAGTGCTAGAGCGGGGCAGGGAAGCAATCAGCCCCAGCATTTT.

V usage is TRBV7-9 and J usage is TRBJ2-1; TRBD1 is a possible D gene (7 bases). The V gene's germline CDR1 is SEHNR and CDR2 FQNEAQ (reference sequence). The CDR3 covers 15 residues. V lost 6 bases and J 9 bases, leaving 21 bases between the germline ends. In DNA form, the CDR3 reads TGTGCCAGCAGTCACCAGGGGGGACAAAACAGTGAGCAGTTCTTC. Amino acids: CASSHQGGQNSEQFF.

The V gene is TRBV9, the J gene TRBJ2-1; D is possibly TRBD1 (5 bases). Deletions cut 0 bases from V and 4 bases from J, with 11 bases between. The CDR3 loop spans 15 amino acids. CDR1 is SGDLS, CDR2 YYNGEE, per germline. For the CDR3, the DNA is TGTGCCAGCAGCGTAGCTCAGGGAAATTACAATGAGCAGTTCTTC. Its translation: CASSVAQGNYNEQFF.

V and J are TRBV7-8 and TRBJ2-7, with 8 nucleotides matching TRBD1. Germline V gene lookup returns CDR1 SGHVS and CDR2 FQNEAQ. The V and J ends lost 5 bases and 6 bases, in that order; junction bases with no gene match: 6. The CDR3 is 13 residues long. The CDR3 DNA follows: TGTGCCAGCAGCCGGGACAGGATTGGCGAGCAGTACTTC. Protein sequence: CASSRDRIGEQYF.

This clonotype appeared a few times. The chain uses TRBV12-3 or TRBV12-4 and TRBJ2-5; 9 bases map to TRBD2. V gave up 5 bases and J gave up 1 base; unmatched junction bases: 5. CDR3 size: 15 residues. CDR3 nucleotides: TGTGCCAGCAGTCCGGCGGGGGGGCCCCAAGAGACCCAGTACTTC. This encodes CASSPAGGPQETQYF.

The chain couples TRBV4-3 to TRBJ2-7, with a possible D match to TRBD1 (6 bases). Germline V gives CDR1 LGHNA, CDR2 YSLEER. Trimming took 6 bases from V and 3 from J, leaving 21 bases between them. This CDR3 spans 16 amino acids. This CDR3 is CASRQTWLTGLYEQYF. The CDR3 DNA reads TGCGCCAGCAGACAAACCTGGTTGACAGGCCTCTACGAGCAGTACTTC.

The rearrangement uses TRBV18 and TRBJ2-7; 11 positions agree with TRBD1. V shed 2 bases, J shed 6 bases, and the junction held 3 bases outside the gene matches. The CDR3 loop spans 14 amino acids. Germline V gene sequence: CDR1 KGHSH, CDR2 LQKENI. As DNA, the CDR3 is TGTGCCAGCTCACCAACGGGACAGGGGGGCGAGCAGTACTTC. This gives the protein CASSPTGQGGEQYF.

The chain links TRBV11-2 to TRBJ2-4; 9 positions match TRBD1. This CDR3 spans 16 amino acids. After removal of 6 bases from V and 1 base from J, the junction contained 7 bases not matched to a gene. The germline V gene has CDR1 SGHAT and CDR2 FQNNGV. For the CDR3, the DNA is TGTGCCAGCAGACCCGGGACAGGGAGGGCCAAAAACATTCAGTACTTC. This sequence encodes CASRPGTGRAKNIQYF.

The table lists this clonotype with a few counts. This sequence joins TRBV7-3 and TRBJ2-1; 11 bases agree with TRBD2. J gave up 8 bases and V 1 base, and 10 bases lay outside the gene matches. Germline V lookup: CDR1 SGHTA, CDR2 FQGTGA. This CDR3 comprises 17 residues. The CDR3 reads CASSLKASSGRMDEQFF. DNA for the CDR3: TGTGCCAGCAGCTTAAAGGCGTCTAGCGGGAGGATGGATGAGCAGTTCTTC.

This clonotype was seen ten or more times. CDR3 loop: CASSQVHPTTGGYTF. The CDR3 DNA sequence: TGTGCCAGCAGCCAAGTTCACCCGACAACCGGTGGCTACACCTTC. J is TRBJ1-2 and V is TRBV4-2; D is unclear. Trimming shortened V by 1 base and J by 7 bases, and 16 bases separated the two germline ends. This CDR3 is built from 15 residues. CDR1 and CDR2 (germline): LGHNA, YNFKEQ.

V gene TRBV5-1 combines with J gene TRBJ2-7, with TRBD1 as a possible D gene (6 bases). The CDR3 totals 15 residues. Germline CDR1 is SGHRS and CDR2 is YFSETQ. Trimming cost V 3 bases and J 2 bases, with 15 bases left between them. DNA of the CDR3: TGCGCCAGCAGCTCCACCGACAGGTACCCCTACGAGCAGTACTTC. Amino acids: CASSSTDRYPYEQYF. The whole variable domain, remainder taken from reference TRBV5-1 and TRBJ2-7, is KAGVTQTPRYLIKTRGQQVTLSCSPISGHRSVSWYQQTPGQGLQFLFEYFSETQRNKGNFPGRFSGRQFSNSRSEMNVSTLELGDSALYLCASSSTDRYPYEQYFGPGTRLTVT.

CDR3 sequence (DNA): TGTGCCAGCAGTTTATCTTCCGGGACAGGGGTGACTGAAGCTTTCTTT. It specifies CASSLSSGTGVTEAFF. This sequence joins TRBV27 and TRBJ1-1; TRBD1 agrees at 10 bases. The germline V gene encodes CDR1 MNHEY and CDR2 SMNVEV (reference sequence). This CDR3 region has 16 residues. Trimming cost V 0 bases and J 5 bases; bases outside gene matches: 6.

The V and J genes are TRBV4-2 and TRBJ2-6; 8 bases are a match to TRBD1. The V gene end was trimmed by 4 bases and the J gene end by 0 bases; junction bases not matched to a gene: 11. This CDR3 comprises 19 residues. Germline CDR1 is LGHNA and CDR2 is YNFKEQ. The CDR3 DNA follows: TGTGCCAGCAGCCCCCAAGAGGGGACAGGAGCCTCTGGGGCCAACGTCCTGACTTTC. It specifies CASSPQEGTGASGANVLTF.

This clonotype was counted a few times. V gene TRBV20-1 combines with J gene TRBJ2-3, with TRBD2 identical over 9 bases. This CDR3 has 15 amino acids. After removal of 0 bases from V and 6 bases from J, the junction contained 7 bases not matched to a gene. CDR1 is DFQATT and CDR2 is SNEGSKA in the germline V gene (reference sequence). The CDR3 DNA reads TGCAGTGCTAGAGATCCTAGCGGGGCCGGGGATACGCAGTATTTT. Translation: CSARDPSGAGDTQYF.